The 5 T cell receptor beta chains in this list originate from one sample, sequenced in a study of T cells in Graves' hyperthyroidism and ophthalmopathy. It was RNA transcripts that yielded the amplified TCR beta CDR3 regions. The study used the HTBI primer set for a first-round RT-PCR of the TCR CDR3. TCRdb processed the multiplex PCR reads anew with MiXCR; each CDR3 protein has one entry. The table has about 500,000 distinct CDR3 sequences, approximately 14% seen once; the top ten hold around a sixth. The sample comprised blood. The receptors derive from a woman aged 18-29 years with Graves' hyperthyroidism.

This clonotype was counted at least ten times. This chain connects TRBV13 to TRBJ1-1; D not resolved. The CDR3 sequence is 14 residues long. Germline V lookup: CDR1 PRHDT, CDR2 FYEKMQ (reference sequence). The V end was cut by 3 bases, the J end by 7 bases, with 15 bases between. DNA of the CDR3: TGTGCCAGCAGCTTCAGCGGCGCCAGTTTTGAAGCTTTCTTT. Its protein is CASSFSGASFEAFF.

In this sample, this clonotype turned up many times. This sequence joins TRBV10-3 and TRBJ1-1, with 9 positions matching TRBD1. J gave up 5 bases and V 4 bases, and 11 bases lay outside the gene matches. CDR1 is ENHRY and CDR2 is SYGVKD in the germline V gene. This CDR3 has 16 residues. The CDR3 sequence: CAISAQRTGAGTEAFF. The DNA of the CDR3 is TGTGCCATCAGTGCACAAAGGACAGGGGCCGGTACTGAAGCTTTCTTT.

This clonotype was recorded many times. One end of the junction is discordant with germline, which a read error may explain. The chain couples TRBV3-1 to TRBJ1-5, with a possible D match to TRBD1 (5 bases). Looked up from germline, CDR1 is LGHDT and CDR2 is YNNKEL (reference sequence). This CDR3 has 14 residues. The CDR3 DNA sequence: TGTGCCAGCAGCAAAGGGACGGCCAATGAGCCCCAGCATTTT. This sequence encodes CASSKGTANEPQHF.

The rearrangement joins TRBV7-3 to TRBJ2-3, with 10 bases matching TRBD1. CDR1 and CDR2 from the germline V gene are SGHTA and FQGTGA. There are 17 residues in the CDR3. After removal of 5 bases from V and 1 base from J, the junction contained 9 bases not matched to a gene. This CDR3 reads CASSAPDRGPGTDTQYF. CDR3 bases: TGTGCCAGCAGCGCGCCTGACAGGGGGCCGGGCACAGATACGCAGTATTTT. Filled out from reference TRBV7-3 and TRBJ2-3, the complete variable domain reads GAGVSQTPSNKVTEKGKYVELRCDPISGHTALYWYRQSLGQGPEFLIYFQGTGAADDSGLPNDRFFAVRPEGSVSTLKIQRTERGDSAVYLCASSAPDRGPGTDTQYFGPGTRLTVL.

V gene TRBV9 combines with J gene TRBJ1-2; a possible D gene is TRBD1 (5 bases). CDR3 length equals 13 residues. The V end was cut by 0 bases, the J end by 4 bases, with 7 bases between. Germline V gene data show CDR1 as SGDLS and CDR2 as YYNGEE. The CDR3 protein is CASSVEGTYGYTF. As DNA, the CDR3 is TGTGCCAGCAGCGTAGAAGGGACCTATGGCTACACCTTC.